This T cell receptor (beta chain) was captured by sequencing in a study of blood T cell repertoires in COVID-19 (dated by TCRdb to the early 2020s). General notes on the study: Collaborator samples came from the United States, Italy and Spain and covered acute and convalescent phases of COVID-19. The repertoires were released in a freely available public database intended as a resource for research on the immune response to SARS-CoV-2. The sample metadata nearly always contained a de-identified subject ID, COVID-19 status, age in years and sex. Where available, HLA class I and class II types were taken from metadata supplied by the sample provider and were not determined by assay-based typing. Deeply sampled blood TCRbeta repertoires from subjects exposed to, actively infected with, or recovered from COVID-19 were included in the dataset. The prospective study material was composed of cDNA or gDNA derived from T cells, B-cell-depleted T cells, or PBMCs. The samples were drawn from the first 160 participants of the ongoing ImmuneRACE study and from over 950 subjects provided by 6 global collaborators. Beyond this particular receptor, the publication reports: How much clinical and demographic metadata was included differed by source and by participant, and the metadata was provided uncurated.

As to this clone: Which antigen it targets is not known. No much larger clone is present one base from it, and per-base qualities are unavailable.

The immunoSEQ Assay, a bias-controlled multiplex PCR, was used to amplify TCRbeta CDR3 regions from genomic DNA. The paper's data handling went like this. Nucleated cell counts per sample were estimated from amplification of reference gene primers within the assay. To quantify the absolute abundance of each unique TCRbeta CDR3 rearrangement, sequence reads were collapsed and filtered. Productive Simpson clonality was computed per sample as the square root of Simpson's diversity index over productive rearrangements. TCRdb took this table from immuneACCESS and kept in-frame rearrangements with V and J called. Such tables lack part of the clones; where checked against another copy, unresolved V genes explain under half of the gap, and the rest is unexplained. That table is the source of V, J and clone size, and D and trimming were worked out from the DNA. The sample yields some 220,000 clones; roughly 85% were counted once. The ten largest clonotypes hold around 3.8% of the sample.

Trimmed from V: 6 bases; trimmed from J: 1 base; junction bases lacking a gene match: 9. The germline V gene (reference sequence) gives CDR1 as MNHEY and CDR2 as SMNVEV. Spanning cysteine to phenylalanine, the CDR3 consists of 15 amino acids. The retained sequence is limited to the CDR3, 45 bases, with the frame set at the first base. In the prospective study, participants were 18 to 89 years old, resided in 20 to 30 geographic areas of the United States, and were enrolled through a virtual design. To assign participants to cohorts, the prospective study relied on clinical history that participants themselves reported in a screening survey and a study questionnaire. In the prospective study, mobile phlebotomists collected whole blood, serum and a nasopharyngeal or oropharyngeal swab from each participant. Over a roughly 2-month period, participants in the prospective study had the option of providing additional blood draws and questionnaires. Prospective study blood samples were shipped either frozen or at room temperature before DNA extraction.

What was sequenced was PBMCs or T cells enriched from blood (not recorded which). The TCR was taken from a woman aged 40 to 55 with acute COVID-19. The chain is made from TRBV27 and TRBJ2-7; TRBD1 agrees with 7 junctional bases. The base sequence is TGTGCCAGCAGCCCCGGACAGGCCCTTTCCTACGAGCAGTACTTC. Its protein reads: CASSPGQALSYEQYF.